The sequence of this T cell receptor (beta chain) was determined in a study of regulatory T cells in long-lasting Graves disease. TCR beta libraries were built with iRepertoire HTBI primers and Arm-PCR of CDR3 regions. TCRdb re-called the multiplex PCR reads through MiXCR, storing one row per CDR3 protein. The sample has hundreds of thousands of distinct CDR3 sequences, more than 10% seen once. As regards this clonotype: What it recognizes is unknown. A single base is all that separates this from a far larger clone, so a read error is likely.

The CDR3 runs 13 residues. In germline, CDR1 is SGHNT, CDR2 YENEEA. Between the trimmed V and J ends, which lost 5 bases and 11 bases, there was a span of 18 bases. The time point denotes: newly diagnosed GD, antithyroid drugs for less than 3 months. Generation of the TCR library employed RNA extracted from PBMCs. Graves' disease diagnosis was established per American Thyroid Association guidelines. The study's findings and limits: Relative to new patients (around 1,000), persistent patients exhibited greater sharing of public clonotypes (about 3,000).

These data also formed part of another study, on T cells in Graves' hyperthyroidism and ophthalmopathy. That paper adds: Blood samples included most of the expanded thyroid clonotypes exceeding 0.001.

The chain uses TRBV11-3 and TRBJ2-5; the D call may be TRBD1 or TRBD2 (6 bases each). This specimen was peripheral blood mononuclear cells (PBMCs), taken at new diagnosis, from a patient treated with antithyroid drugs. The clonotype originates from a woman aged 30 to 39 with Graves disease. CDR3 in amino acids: CASSLTRGREQYF. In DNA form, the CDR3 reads TGTGCCAGCAGCCTGACACGGGGGCGTGAGCAGTACTTC.